The 18 T cell receptor beta chains in this list originate from one sample, sequenced in a study of CD8 T cells in ankylosing spondylitis (dated by TCRdb to about 2017). To prepare the library, 5' RACE was applied. Sequenced on an Illumina HiSeq 2500. TCRdb reworked the public reads: Q25 trimming with fastp, MiXCR clone assembly, productive beta chains retained. A single entry per CDR3 protein holds the most common genes and DNA from its merged rows. This sample holds 200,000 to 300,000 distinct CDR3 sequences; 8% to 9% were observed only once. In total, the top ten clones hold approximately 4.8% of the sample. Sequenced material: blood, either unsorted or a sorted T cell fraction (not recorded which). All receptors derive from a female donor with ankylosing spondylitis or in good health (not recorded which).

This clonotype was picked up many times. The chain has TRBV28 and TRBJ2-3; D is perhaps TRBD1 (6 bases). The V end was cut by 5 bases, the J end by 3 bases, with 15 bases between. CDR3 length equals 15 residues. CDR1 is MDHEN and CDR2 is SYDVKM in the germline V gene. CDR3 nucleotides: TGTGCCAGCAGTAGCCCGGGACACCTTACAGATACGCAGTATTTT. Its protein is CASSSPGHLTDTQYF.

This clonotype occurred a few times. The CDR3 DNA sequence: TGTGCCAGCAGCCGCCCCGGGGGTGGGACTGAAGCTTTCTTT. Translation gives CASSRPGGGTEAFF. The V call is TRBV7-2, the J call TRBJ1-1; maybe TRBD1 (5 bases). The germline CDR1 and CDR2 sequences are SGHTA and FQGNSA. There are 14 residues in the CDR3. Trimming removed 5 bases from V and 5 bases from J, with 15 bases in between.

This clonotype was detected ten times or more. The V call is TRBV6-2 or TRBV6-3, the J call TRBJ2-7; 7 bases map to TRBD1. The V gene end was trimmed by 8 bases and the J gene end by 3 bases; junction bases not matched to a gene: 10. The CDR3 is 14 amino acids. Germline CDR1 reads MNHEY; CDR2 reads SVGEGT. CDR3 loop: CASGDWGQLYEQYF. The CDR3 DNA follows: TGTGCCAGCGGAGACTGGGGACAGCTCTACGAGCAGTACTTC.

The chain employs TRBV7-9 and TRBJ2-1; D remains ambiguous. CDR1 and CDR2 from the germline V gene are SEHNR and FQNEAQ (reference sequence). V was shortened by 3 bases and J by 8 bases, with 14 bases between the two germline ends. The CDR3 contains 14 residues. The CDR3 coding sequence is TGTGCCAGCAGCTTTACGACTGGGCGTCATGAGCAGTTCTTC. Protein sequence: CASSFTTGRHEQFF. The entire variable domain, with the rest obtained from reference TRBV7-9 and TRBJ2-1, is as follows: DTGVSQNPRHKITKRGQNVTFRCDPISEHNRLYWYRQTLGQGPEFLTYFQNEAQLEKSRLLSDRFSAERPKGSFSTLEIQRTEQGDSAMYLCASSFTTGRHEQFFGPGTRLTVL.

There are many counts of this clonotype. The V gene is TRBV12-3 or TRBV12-4, the J gene TRBJ1-5; D gene ambiguous. V dropped 5 bases and J dropped 2 bases, with 7 bases sitting between them. This CDR3 region has 13 residues. The CDR3 DNA follows: TGTGCCAGCAGTGTATCTGGCAATCAGCCCCAGCATTTT. Translated, it gives CASSVSGNQPQHF.

The table lists this clonotype with many counts. The chain combines TRBV3-1 with TRBJ2-7; TRBD1 matches at 7 bases. The CDR3 loop spans 14 amino acids. After removal of 4 bases from V and 6 bases from J, the junction contained 9 bases not matched to a gene. Looked up from germline, CDR1 is LGHDT and CDR2 is YNNKEL (reference sequence). The chain's CDR3 is CASSPQGTYGEQYF. The CDR3 bases are TGTGCCAGCAGCCCACAGGGGACCTACGGCGAGCAGTACTTC.

The genes are TRBV5-5 and TRBJ2-1, with 7 bases aligning to TRBD2. The CDR3 runs 13 residues. From germline, CDR1 is SGHKS and CDR2 YYEKEE (reference sequence). The junction had 2 bases not matched to a gene; V was cut back by 1 base and J by 7 bases. This CDR3 is CASSLSGMNEQFF. The DNA for the CDR3 is TGTGCCAGCAGCTTGAGCGGGATGAATGAGCAGTTCTTC.

This clonotype appeared many times. V is TRBV20-1 and J is TRBJ2-7; 14 bases fit TRBD2. V lost 0 bases, J lost 4 bases, and 14 bases stayed unmatched. Looked up from germline, CDR1 is DFQATT and CDR2 is SNEGSKA (reference sequence). The CDR3 loop spans 19 amino acids. The CDR3 DNA follows: TGCAGTGCTAGAGATCCCCGACTAGCGGGAGGGCCCCGGGGTTACGAGCAGTACTTC. It translates to CSARDPRLAGGPRGYEQYF.

This clonotype was seen at least ten times. The CDR3 sequence is CASSLAVLRRISYNEQFF. CDR3 coding DNA: TGTGCCAGCAGTTTGGCTGTCCTTCGACGGATCTCCTACAATGAGCAGTTCTTC. The J gene is TRBJ2-1, the V gene TRBV12-3 or TRBV12-4, with D unclear. V lost 3 bases to trimming and J lost 0 bases, with 18 bases between them. The CDR3 contains 18 residues.

This clonotype was picked up many times. The chain combines TRBV20-1 with TRBJ2-3; 9 positions agree with TRBD2. The CDR3 length is 14 residues. V lost 2 bases and J lost 5; bases outside the gene matches: 5. The germline V gene has CDR1 DFQATT and CDR2 SNEGSKA (reference sequence). The CDR3, as DNA: TGCAGTGCTAGAACTAGCGGGCCCGGAGATACGCAGTATTTT. It codes for CSARTSGPGDTQYF.

At least ten counts were recorded for this clonotype. The chain links TRBV27 to TRBJ2-5, with 9 bases identical to TRBD1. The CDR3 has 17 amino acids. V lost 8 bases and J lost 4; bases outside the gene matches: 17. CDR1 is MNHEY, CDR2 SMNVEV, per germline (reference sequence). The CDR3 DNA sequence: TGTGCCAGCCCAATCGGAAGGGGACAGGGAAGTTCAGAGACCCAGTACTTC. It encodes CASPIGRGQGSSETQYF.

This clonotype was seen at least ten times. The gene calls are TRBV6-2 or TRBV6-3 and TRBJ2-2; 8 positions match TRBD2. Germline values: CDR1 MNHEY, CDR2 SVGEGT. This CDR3 comprises 13 residues. V lost 8 bases, J lost 5 bases, and 4 bases stayed unmatched. CDR3 nucleotide sequence: TGTGCCAGCGGCGAGCGGGAGACCGGGGAGCTGTTTTTT. This sequence encodes CASGERETGELFF.

As concerns this clonotype: The junction departs from the called germline gene at one end, perhaps through a read error. The V and J genes are TRBV11-2 and TRBJ2-2; 10 positions agree with TRBD2. Looked up from germline, CDR1 is SGHAT and CDR2 is FQNNGV. The CDR3 length is 20 residues. The CDR3 region is CASSFFPCGLAGDEHRGAVF. The CDR3 bases are TGTGCCAGCAGCTTTTTTCCCTGTGGGCTAGCGGGAGACGAACACCGGGGAGCTGTTTTT.

This clonotype was picked up many times. The V and J genes are TRBV20-1 and TRBJ1-1; a weak D match, TRBD1 (6 bases). Germline assignment: CDR1 DFQATT and CDR2 SNEGSKA (reference sequence). The CDR3 is 15 amino acids. Trimming stripped 0 bases from V and 4 bases from J, with 15 bases between. CDR3 coding DNA: TGCAGTGCTAGAGATCCGGGGGCCGGGGGCACTGAAGCTTTCTTT. Translated: CSARDPGAGGTEAFF.

The table lists this clonotype with many counts. The chain is built from TRBV20-1 and TRBJ2-7, with TRBD1 matching over 7 bases. Germline CDR1 is DFQATT and CDR2 is SNEGSKA (reference sequence). The CDR3 is 15 amino acids. V gave up 3 bases and J gave up 0 bases; unmatched junction bases: 8. CDR3 sequence (DNA): TGCAGTGCTAGGGGACAGCTTTCTAGCTCCTACGAGCAGTACTTC. Encoded protein: CSARGQLSSSYEQYF.

As regards this clonotype: A read error is possible here, since a much larger clone lies one base away. This rearrangement joins TRBV7-9 to TRBJ2-7; 7 bases are shared with TRBD2. CDR1 is SEHNR, CDR2 FQNEAQ, per germline (reference sequence). The CDR3 loop spans 13 amino acids. DNA for the CDR3: TGTGCCGGCAGCTCAGCGGGGCGCTACGAGCAGTACTTC. Protein product: CAGSSAGRYEQYF.

The V gene is TRBV7-2, the J gene TRBJ2-5, with D possibly TRBD2 on 6 matching bases. The ends were cut back, 6 bases at V and 5 bases at J, with 13 bases in the middle. The CDR3 totals 13 residues. CDR1 and CDR2 (germline): SGHTA, FQGNSA. This chain's CDR3 is CASSSRRGETQYF. CDR3 in DNA: TGTGCCAGCAGTTCCCGTCGGGGGGAGACCCAGTACTTC.

There are many counts of this clonotype. The CDR3 region has the DNA TGTGCCAGCAGCTCCTACAGGGGATCAACCTTC. Residues: CASSSYRGSTF. V usage is TRBV7-9 and J usage is TRBJ1-2; 7 nucleotides line up with TRBD1. CDR1 SEHNR and CDR2 FQNEAQ come from the germline V gene (reference sequence). Trimming cost V 4 bases and J 14 bases; bases outside gene matches: 7. This CDR3 contains 11 residues.